A single T cell receptor beta chain is shown here with its context. Its antigen is unidentified. Clones were read by immunoSEQ multiplex PCR, and TCRdb kept only the in-frame ones, dropping some. The sample carries around 99,000 clones, more than 70% recorded once. The data stem from a study of T cell responses to AZD1222 COVID-19 vaccine. Study outcomes and limitations: Possibly, clonal diversity was underestimated; donors were largely white British and included more females. The study found vaccine-associated CD4 TCRs spanning spike, dominant at 160-218 and 743-854. Recipients of two AZD1222 doses showed rising Spike-specific TCR breadth and depth.

Trimming took 3 bases from V and 4 from J; bases not matched to a gene: 2. This CDR3 spans 13 amino acids. Germline values: CDR1 MNHEY, CDR2 SMNVEV (reference sequence). Pooling was applied to second doses at about 4 or about 12 weeks. The chain employs TRBV27 and TRBJ1-1; 7 bases align to TRBD1. The TCR comes from an adult who received the AZD1222 COVID-19 vaccine. The sample was peripheral blood, taken 28 days after the second AZD1222 dose. CDR3 bases: TGTGCCAGCAGTTTCCAGGGGGGCACTGAAGCTTTCTTT. Its translation: CASSFQGGTEAFF.